Listed here are 9 T cell receptor beta chains from one sample, sequenced in a study of cytomegalovirus exposure and HLA in healthy donors. Primers for the PCR totalled 60 Vbeta and 13 Jbeta. Assay: immunoSEQ multiplex PCR; the TCRdb copy retains only in-frame clones and omits some. The sample has nearly 110,000 clones, 60% to 80% seen once. Material: PBMCs. The origin of the receptors is a boy aged 5 to 17 in good health and CMV-seronegative.

The chain uses TRBV29-1 and TRBJ2-7; 9 nucleotides match TRBD2. The CDR3 has 15 amino acids. Looked up from germline, CDR1 is SQVTM and CDR2 is ANQGSEA. The ends lost 1 base at V and 3 bases at J; junction bases unmatched: 7. CDR3: CSVEGVLAGDYEQYF. In DNA form, the CDR3 reads TGCAGCGTTGAAGGTGTTTTAGCGGGGGACTACGAGCAGTACTTC.

This chain connects TRBV5-6 to TRBJ2-7, with D possibly TRBD1 on 6 matching bases. From germline, CDR1 is SGHDT and CDR2 YYEEEE. The CDR3 spans 13 residues. V was shortened by 4 bases and J by 1 base, with 9 bases between the two germline ends. CDR3 in DNA: TGTGCCAGCAGCCTCGGACAGTCCTACGAGCAGTACTTC. Its protein is CASSLGQSYEQYF.

V usage is TRBV5-6 and J usage is TRBJ1-1; TRBD1 aligns across 9 bases. There are 14 residues in the CDR3. From germline, CDR1 is SGHDT and CDR2 YYEEEE. V lost 4 bases to trimming and J lost 5 bases; unmatched junction nucleotides: 6. CDR3 amino acids: CASSRGTGITEAFF. The CDR3 nucleotides are TGTGCCAGCAGCAGAGGGACAGGGATTACTGAAGCTTTCTTT. The full variable domain, in which reference TRBV5-6 and TRBJ1-1 provide the parts outside the CDR3, is DAGVTQSPTHLIKTRGQQVTLRCSPKSGHDTVSWYQQALGQGPQFIFQYYEEEERQRGNFPDRFSGHQFPNYSSELNVNALLLGDSALYLCASSRGTGITEAFFGQGTRLTVV.

The CDR3 bases are TGTGCCAGCAGGGGAGGCTACGAGCAGTACTTC. It translates to CASRGGYEQYF. The chain is built from TRBV2 and TRBJ2-7; weak D call: TRBD2 (6 bases). The germline V and J ends were trimmed by 6 bases and 3 bases, with 6 bases remaining between them. Germline-derived CDR1 and CDR2 are SNHLY and FYNNEI. The CDR3 runs to 11 residues. Full variable domain (remainder filled in from reference TRBV2 and TRBJ2-7): EPEVTQTPSHQVTQMGQEVILRCVPISNHLYFYWYRQILGQKVEFLVSFYNNEISEKSEIFDDQFSVERPDGSNFTLKIRSTKLEDSAMYFCASRGGYEQYFGPGTRLTVT.

This clone was seen a few times. The chain uses TRBV6-1 and TRBJ2-5; a possible D gene is TRBD1 (6 bases). Trimming stripped 1 base from V and 5 bases from J, with 11 bases between. Looked up from germline, CDR1 is MNHNS and CDR2 is SASEGT. The CDR3 runs to 14 residues. The CDR3 bases are TGTGCCAGCAGTGAAGACAGGGTCAGGGAGACCCAGTACTTC. Protein sequence: CASSEDRVRETQYF.

This chain joins TRBV4-1 and TRBJ1-5, with D tentatively TRBD1 (6 bases). CDR3 length equals 16 residues. V was shortened by 3 bases and J by 5 bases, with 17 bases between the two germline ends. Germline lookup yields CDR1 MGHRA and CDR2 YSYEKL. The DNA of the CDR3 is TGCGCCAGCAGCCACCACCTGGGGACAAGGGATCAGCCCCAGCATTTT. As protein: CASSHHLGTRDQPQHF.

The chain joins TRBV30 to TRBJ2-5, with 9 positions matching TRBD1. This CDR3 is 13 amino acids long. J was trimmed by 5 bases and V by 2 bases; bases with no gene match: 3. Germline V CDR1 and CDR2: GTSNPN, SVGIG (reference sequence). CDR3 nucleotides: TGTGCCTGGAGTCTACAGGGGGCTGAGACCCAGTACTTC. It encodes CAWSLQGAETQYF.

The rearrangement uses TRBV6-5 and TRBJ2-3; D is unresolved. The V and J ends lost 0 bases and 6 bases respectively, with 10 bases between them. Per germline, CDR1 MNHEY and CDR2 SVGAGI. The CDR3 sequence is 14 residues long. CDR3 residues: CASSYSLARDTQYF. The DNA of the CDR3 is TGTGCCAGCAGTTACTCCCTGGCCCGCGATACGCAGTATTTT.

This clone was picked up one time. The genes are TRBV6-1 and TRBJ1-2, with 9 bases aligning to TRBD1. The V and J ends lost 7 bases and 8 bases, in that order; junction bases with no gene match: 5. The CDR3 is 12 amino acids. Germline CDR1 and CDR2: MNHNS and SASEGT. CDR3 nucleotide sequence: TGTGCCAGCACCAGACAGGGGGAAGGCTACACCTTC. Translation: CASTRQGEGYTF.